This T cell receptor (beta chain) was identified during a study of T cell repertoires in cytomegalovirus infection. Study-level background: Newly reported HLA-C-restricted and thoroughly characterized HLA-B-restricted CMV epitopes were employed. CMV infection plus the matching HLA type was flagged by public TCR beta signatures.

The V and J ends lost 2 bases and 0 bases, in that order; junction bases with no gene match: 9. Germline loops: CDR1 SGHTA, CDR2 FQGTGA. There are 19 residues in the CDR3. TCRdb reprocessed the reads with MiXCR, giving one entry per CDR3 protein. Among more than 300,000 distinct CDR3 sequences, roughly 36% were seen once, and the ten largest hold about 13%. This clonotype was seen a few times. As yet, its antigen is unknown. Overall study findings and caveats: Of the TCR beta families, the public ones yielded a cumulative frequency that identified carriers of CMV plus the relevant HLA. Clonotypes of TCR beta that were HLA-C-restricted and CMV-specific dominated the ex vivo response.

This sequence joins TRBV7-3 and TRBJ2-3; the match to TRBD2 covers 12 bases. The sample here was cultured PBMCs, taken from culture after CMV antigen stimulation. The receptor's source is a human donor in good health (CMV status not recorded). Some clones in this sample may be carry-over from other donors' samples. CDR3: CASSLSPGLAGHSTDTQYF. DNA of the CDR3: TGTGCCAGCAGCTTATCTCCGGGACTAGCGGGTCATAGCACAGATACGCAGTATTTT.